Shown below are 29 T cell receptor beta chains from a single sample sequenced in a study of blood T cells in healthy people across ages. The use of a sample-barcoded 5' primer and a J-beta primer mix characterized a second PCR of roughly 7 to 12 cycles. TCRdb reprocessed the 5' RACE reads with MiXCR, giving one entry per CDR3 protein. Among about 640,000 distinct CDR3 sequences listed, roughly 30% were seen once. The sample consisted of blood. The receptor source for this set is a woman older than 75 in good health.

Ten or more counts support this clonotype. The rearrangement links TRBV30 to TRBJ2-6; D gene uncertain. The CDR3 has 15 amino acids. Germline loops: CDR1 GTSNPN, CDR2 SVGIG (reference sequence). Trimming removed 0 bases at V and 1 base at J, with 7 bases between. As DNA, the CDR3 is TGTGCCTGGAGTGTCGGGCCGTCTGGGGCCAACGTCCTGACTTTC. This gives the protein CAWSVGPSGANVLTF.

This clonotype was seen many times. The chain carries TRBV11-2 and TRBJ2-3, with TRBD2 matching 8 bases. J gave up 2 bases and V 6 bases, and 7 bases lay outside the gene matches. Germline V gives CDR1 SGHAT, CDR2 FQNNGV. There are 15 residues in the CDR3. The CDR3 DNA reads TGTGCCAGCAGACCTCCGGGGGGGGCCACAGATACGCAGTATTTT. This gives the protein CASRPPGGATDTQYF.

This clonotype was seen at least ten times. The V gene is TRBV7-6, the J gene TRBJ2-3; 16 bases map to TRBD2. CDR1 and CDR2 (germline): SGHVS, FNYEAQ. Trimming at V came to 4 bases and at J to 0 bases, leaving 7 bases not matched to a gene. This CDR3 is 19 amino acids long. CDR3 bases: TGTGCCAGCAGCTGGGGACTAGCGGGGGGGCCTACTAGCACAGATACGCAGTATTTT. Protein sequence: CASSWGLAGGPTSTDTQYF.

This clonotype was observed at least ten times. This sequence joins TRBV3-1 and TRBJ2-3; 11 bases line up with TRBD2. V lost 6 bases and J lost 2; bases outside the gene matches: 7. Germline values: CDR1 LGHDT, CDR2 YNNKEL (reference sequence). The CDR3 runs to 16 residues. The CDR3 DNA sequence: TGTGCCAGCAGTTCGCTAGCGGGGGGATCCACAGATACGCAGTATTTT. It yields the protein CASSSLAGGSTDTQYF.

This clonotype appeared a few times. The rearrangement links TRBV7-6 to TRBJ2-2; the match to TRBD2 covers 9 bases. With 5 bases clipped from V and 8 bases from J, the junction kept 12 bases outside the gene matches. Germline-derived CDR1 and CDR2 are SGHVS and FNYEAQ. The CDR3 extends over 16 amino acids. CDR3 loop: CASSLGASGTSGELFF. The DNA of the CDR3 is TGTGCCAGCAGCCTGGGGGCTAGCGGGACCTCGGGGGAGCTGTTTTTT. Together with reference TRBV7-6 and TRBJ2-2, the CDR3 gives the full variable domain: GAGVSQSPRYKVTKRGQDVALRCDPISGHVSLYWYRQALGQGPEFLTYFNYEAQQDKSGLPNDRFSAERPEGSISTLTIQRTEQRDSAMYRCASSLGASGTSGELFFGEGSRLTVL.

This clonotype was detected many times. This chain connects TRBV6-2 or TRBV6-3 to TRBJ2-7; D gene ambiguous. V was cut by 3 bases and J by 4 bases, with 13 bases left in between. The germline V gene encodes CDR1 MNHEY and CDR2 SVGEGT. The CDR3 spans 14 residues. Here the CDR3 DNA reads TGTGCCAGCAGTTATACGGGCCTTACGTACGAGCAGTACTTC. It codes for CASSYTGLTYEQYF.

This clonotype showed up many times. J is TRBJ2-3 and V is TRBV18; D could derive from TRBD1 or TRBD2 (5 bases each). V shed 4 bases and J shed 5 bases, with 13 bases lying between them. CDR3 length: 14 residues. Germline-derived CDR1 and CDR2 are KGHSH and LQKENI. CDR3 in amino acids: CASSRGYGEDTQYF. CDR3 nucleotide sequence: TGTGCCAGCTCACGGGGCTACGGGGAAGATACGCAGTATTTT.

At least ten counts were recorded for this clonotype. The germline gene is not matched at one end of the junction; a read error may be the cause. This chain connects TRBV7-3 to TRBJ2-5, with TRBD2 identical over 7 bases. The CDR3 is made up of 15 amino acids. The germline V gene has CDR1 SGHTA and CDR2 FQGTGA. This chain's CDR3 is CASSLGGGGGETQYF. The CDR3 DNA reads as TGCGCCAGCAGCTTGGGCGGCGGGGGAGGAGAGACCCAGTACTTC.

This clonotype occurred many times. The chain combines TRBV20-1 with TRBJ2-5; D might be TRBD2 (6 bases). The CDR3 totals 13 residues. V was pared by 3 bases and J by 12 bases, with 20 bases between. The germline V gene has CDR1 DFQATT and CDR2 SNEGSKA (reference sequence). The CDR3 nucleotides are TGCAGTGCTAGTGGACCGGGAGAGAATCAGGAGTACTTC. Its translation is CSASGPGENQEYF.

The sample holds a few counts of this clonotype. A junction end diverges from the germline sequence, so it may reflect a read error. The CDR3 DNA sequence: TGTGCCAGCAGTCATCCGGTTGGACACAACCTTGCAGGGGAGCGGTTTTTT. Protein: CASSHPVGHNLAGERFF. This chain uses TRBV12-3 or TRBV12-4 with TRBJ2-2, with D perhaps matching TRBD1 (6 bases). CDR3 length: 17 residues.

This clonotype came up many times. The chain uses TRBV9 and TRBJ2-1; 7 nucleotides match TRBD2. Germline V gene sequence: CDR1 SGDLS, CDR2 YYNGEE. The CDR3 spans 16 residues. J lost 3 bases, V lost 0 bases, and 6 bases had no gene match. CDR3 nucleotides: TGTGCCAGCAGCGTAGCCGGCGGGGGACTCTACAATGAGCAGTTCTTC. Protein sequence: CASSVAGGGLYNEQFF. The full variable domain, its missing parts supplied by reference TRBV9 and TRBJ2-1, is DSGVTQTPKHLITATGQRVTLRCSPRSGDLSVYWYQQSLDQGLQFLIQYYNGEERAKGNILERFSAQQFPDLHSELNLSSLELGDSALYFCASSVAGGGLYNEQFFGPGTRLTVL.

The gene calls are TRBV7-2 and TRBJ1-5, with D perhaps matching TRBD1 (5 bases). Per germline, CDR1 SGHTA and CDR2 FQGNSA. The CDR3 is made up of 16 amino acids. V shed 3 bases and J shed 5 bases, with 17 bases lying between them. The CDR3 loop reads CASSLTEPRRDQPQHF. The CDR3 DNA reads TGTGCCAGCAGCTTGACAGAGCCCAGGCGGGATCAGCCCCAGCATTTT.

V and J are TRBV7-2 and TRBJ1-1; D not resolved. This CDR3 is built from 15 residues. V lost 0 bases and J 1 base, leaving 9 bases between the germline ends. CDR1 is SGHTA, CDR2 FQGNSA, per germline. The chain's CDR3 is CASSLATTTNTEAFF. CDR3 nucleotides: TGTGCCAGCAGCTTAGCGACCACAACGAACACTGAAGCTTTCTTT.

Note on this clonotype: One base away lies a much larger clone, so this may be a sequencing read error. This chain joins TRBV20-1 and TRBJ2-1; D remains ambiguous. V lost 1 base, J lost 6 bases, and 4 bases lay in between. This CDR3 is 11 amino acids long. Germline V lookup: CDR1 DFQATT, CDR2 SNEGSKA (reference sequence). Here the CDR3 reads CSARGRNEQFF. The CDR3 DNA reads TGCAGTGCTAGAGGTCGCAATGAGCAGTTCTTC.

This clonotype appeared a few times. A much larger clone lies one base from this, so it may be a read error. This chain joins TRBV20-1 and TRBJ2-5; tentatively, D is TRBD2 (7 bases). Germline CDR1 is DFQATT and CDR2 is SNEGSKA (reference sequence). The CDR3 consists of 13 residues. Deletions cut 6 bases from V and 11 bases from J, with 22 bases between. CDR3: CSAVRGVKGEQYF. Written as DNA, the CDR3 is TGCAGTGCCGTCCGGGGGGTAAAGGGGGAGCAGTACTTC.

The J gene is TRBJ2-3, the V gene TRBV20-1, with D perhaps TRBD1 (6 bases). The V and J ends lost 6 bases and 4 bases respectively, with 23 bases between them. From germline, CDR1 is DFQATT and CDR2 SNEGSKA (reference sequence). The length of the CDR3 is 16 residues. For the CDR3, the DNA is TGCAGTGCCACCCCGTTAGGCAGGGGAGCCTCAGATACGCAGTATTTT. Protein: CSATPLGRGASDTQYF.

This clonotype occurred a few times. The chain carries TRBV7-9 and TRBJ2-2, with 9 nucleotides matching TRBD2. V was clipped by 5 bases and J by 1 base; unmatched bases: 14. CDR1 is SEHNR, CDR2 FQNEAQ, per germline (reference sequence). The CDR3 sequence is 19 residues long. In DNA form, the CDR3 reads TGTGCCAGCAGCAAAATCTCACTAGCGGGCGCCCAGAACACCGGGGAGCTGTTTTTT. Residues: CASSKISLAGAQNTGELFF.

V usage is TRBV20-1 and J usage is TRBJ2-7; 9 bases match TRBD2. The DNA end lines up better with TRBJ2-5; the J call may be wrong. The CDR3 runs to 14 residues. Germline assignment: CDR1 DFQATT and CDR2 SNEGSKA (reference sequence). CDR3 in amino acids: CSARGGGALETQYF. The CDR3 DNA sequence: TGCAGTGCTAGAGGCGGGGGGGCATTAGAGACCCAGTACTTC.

This clonotype showed up many times. J is TRBJ1-2 and V is TRBV5-4; the match to TRBD1 covers 12 bases. J was trimmed by 6 bases and V by 4 bases; bases with no gene match: 10. The CDR3 has 16 amino acids. Germline CDR1 SGHNT, CDR2 YYREEE (reference sequence). The CDR3 nucleotides are TGTGCCAGCAGCCACGGGGACAGGGGGCGGAGGGATGGCTACACCTTC. It is translated as CASSHGDRGRRDGYTF.

This clonotype appeared many times. The rearrangement links TRBV6-1 to TRBJ2-5; D not resolved. Per germline, CDR1 MNHNS and CDR2 SASEGT. The CDR3 has 13 residues. V lost 6 bases, J lost 3 bases, and 11 bases lay in between. This CDR3 is CASSVSSKETQYF. DNA for the CDR3: TGTGCCAGCAGCGTATCTTCTAAAGAGACCCAGTACTTC.

This clonotype was recorded many times. CDR3 sequence (DNA): TGTGCCAGCAGTTTAAGTACCGGGACCACGATTGGGGAGACCCAGTACTTC. It specifies CASSLSTGTTIGETQYF. The chain recombines TRBV27 with TRBJ2-5, with D perhaps given as TRBD1 or TRBD2 (5 bases each). Germline CDR1 MNHEY, CDR2 SMNVEV (reference sequence). CDR3 length equals 17 residues. V shed 2 bases and J shed 5 bases, with 21 bases lying between them.

This clonotype was observed a few times. This may come from a read error, since a much larger clone is one base off. This CDR3 is missing its conserved last phenylalanine or tryptophan, likely due to a read error. The J gene is TRBJ2-7, the V gene TRBV7-2; TRBD2 might be the D (6 bases). The V end was cut by 4 bases, the J end by 1 base, with 14 bases between. Germline V lookup: CDR1 SGHTA, CDR2 FQGNSA. The CDR3 runs 15 residues. The CDR3 sequence: CASSSTPGLSYEQYL. CDR3 DNA: TGTGCCAGCAGCTCAACCCCGGGACTGTCCTACGAGCAGTACCTC.

This chain connects TRBV7-2 to TRBJ2-6; weak D call: TRBD1 (5 bases). This CDR3 spans 15 amino acids. Trimming pared 5 bases from V and 4 bases from J, leaving 12 bases between. The germline gives CDR1 SGHTA, CDR2 FQGNSA. CDR3 coding DNA: TGTACCAGCAGCCCCAGGGTTTCGGGGGCCAACGTCCTGACTTTC. Its protein is CTSSPRVSGANVLTF.

There are many counts of this clonotype. The chain employs TRBV3-1 and TRBJ2-1, with a possible D match to TRBD1 (7 bases). The CDR3 consists of 14 residues. V shed 7 bases and J shed 7 bases, with 17 bases lying between them. Germline V gene data show CDR1 as LGHDT and CDR2 as YNNKEL (reference sequence). The CDR3 spells CASTSRQGGNEQFF. The CDR3 nucleotides are TGTGCCAGCACGTCCCGACAGGGAGGTAATGAGCAGTTCTTC.

At least ten counts were recorded for this clonotype. The chain links TRBV6-1 to TRBJ2-7, with 7 positions matching TRBD2. With 11 bases clipped from V and 0 bases from J, the junction kept 7 bases outside the gene matches. CDR1 and CDR2 from the germline V gene are MNHNS and SASEGT. There are 13 residues in the CDR3. The CDR3: CAAHGGVSYEQYF. The CDR3 DNA reads TGTGCCGCCCATGGGGGGGTCTCCTACGAGCAGTACTTC.

This clonotype was counted at least ten times. This chain uses TRBV7-2 with TRBJ2-7, with 7 bases lining up with TRBD1. The CDR3 totals 11 residues. The germline CDR1 and CDR2 sequences are SGHTA and FQGNSA. V trimming: 3 bases; J trimming: 12 bases; junction bases outside the gene matches: 5. The CDR3 loop reads CASSLTGIRYF. CDR3 bases: TGTGCCAGCAGCTTGACAGGGATCCGGTACTTC. Supplemented by reference TRBV7-2 and TRBJ2-7, the full variable domain reads GAGVSQSPSNKVTEKGKDVELRCDPISGHTALYWYRQSLGQGLEFLIYFQGNSAPDKSGLPSDRFSAERTGGSVSTLTIQRTQQEDSAVYLCASSLTGIRYFGPGTRLTVT.

This clonotype was seen repeatedly, ten times or more. The V call is TRBV3-1, the J call TRBJ2-5; D call uncertain. V lost 2 bases to trimming and J lost 4 bases, with 5 bases between them. Germline loops: CDR1 LGHDT, CDR2 YNNKEL (reference sequence). The CDR3 runs 12 residues. The CDR3 DNA is TGTGCCAGCAGCCAAATTGCAGAGACCCAGTACTTC. Its protein product is CASSQIAETQYF.

The chain is built from TRBV12-3 or TRBV12-4 and TRBJ1-5, with 10 bases fitting TRBD1. The CDR3 runs 17 residues. The V segment lost 5 bases and the J segment 0 bases; nucleotides outside the gene matches: 7. Here the CDR3 reads CASSLRQGAFSNQPQHF. For the CDR3, the DNA is TGTGCCAGCAGTCTTAGACAGGGGGCATTTAGCAATCAGCCCCAGCATTTT.

The J gene is TRBJ1-5, the V gene TRBV19; TRBD1 aligns across 7 bases. The V segment lost 7 bases and the J segment 6 bases; nucleotides outside the gene matches: 9. Germline V CDR1 and CDR2: LNHDA, SQIVND (reference sequence). There are 14 residues in the CDR3. The CDR3 loop is CASKSDRARQPQHF. CDR3 DNA: TGTGCCAGTAAGTCCGACAGGGCCCGTCAGCCCCAGCATTTT. The variable domain in full, with the rest retrieved from reference TRBV19 and TRBJ1-5, is DGGITQSPKYLFRKEGQNVTLSCEQNLNHDAMYWYRQDPGQGLRLIYYSQIVNDFQKGDIAEGYSVSREKKESFPLTVTSAQKNPTAFYLCASKSDRARQPQHFGDGTRLSIL.